This T cell receptor beta chain was captured by sequencing in a study of siplizumab effects on memory and regulatory T cells. Study-level results: Versus about 26% in controls, the mappable alloreactive CD4+ clones averaged roughly 68% Treg-derived with siplizumab. The apparent diversity of naive T cells exceeded that of memory cells, and naive T cells seemed to make a major contribution to the alloresponse. Siplizumab led to significantly less abundant alloreactive sequences that could be traced back to unstimulated CD4+ memory cells.

About this clone itself: Its specificity is unknown.

Here immunoSEQ multiplex PCR was the method, and the copy in TCRdb shows in-frame clones only, minus some. The sample has 100,000 or so clones, 92% seen once; the top ten hold 0.65% to 0.8%. CDR1 is DFQATT and CDR2 is SNEGSKA in the germline V gene (reference sequence). This CDR3 region has 11 residues. V was clipped by 6 bases and J by 4 bases, with 10 bases between them. The chain uses TRBV20-1 and TRBJ2-7; no firm D call. Sequenced: Tregs sorted from blood. This receptor was identified in a human donor in good health. In nucleotides, the CDR3 is TGCAGTGCGGATTTTAAATACGAGCAGTACTTC. It yields the protein CSADFKYEQYF.